This T cell receptor (beta chain) was sequenced for a study of T cells after yellow fever vaccination (dated by TCRdb to between 2019 and 2020). With respect to the entire study: The SMART-Seq v4 Ultra Low Input RNA kit was used to prepare libraries from fractions with low cell numbers. Two healthy male donors made up the cohort, one aged 18 to 29 years and the other aged 30 to 40 years. To follow T-cell clones before and after primary and booster YFV17D yellow fever vaccination, bulk TCR alpha and beta repertoires were sequenced over time. Blood samples were taken at several timepoints before and after primary and secondary immunization, and bulk PBMC replicates and cell subsets were isolated. On the study overall, not on this receptor specifically: Compared with the primary T-cell response, the secondary T-cell response was weaker but faster, peaking on day 5 rather than day 15. Most clones expanded after primary vaccination were re-detected after the booster (almost 98% of CD4 and roughly 85% of CD8), suggesting broad memory maintenance. Only a couple of donors were included in the study, so the extent to which the findings can be generalized is limited. FACS-sorted repertoires could contain abundant contaminating clonotypes from the bulk population, so computational filtering was required. A small fraction of clonotypes showed up in both the CD4 and CD8 compartments, probably as a result of convergent recombination.

The CDR3 contains 14 residues, cysteine and phenylalanine counted. CDR3 DNA only is kept here, 42 bases in frame from base 1. The germline V gene (reference sequence) provides CDR1 SEHNR and CDR2 FQNEAQ. Relative to germline, V is 5 bases shorter and J is 5 bases shorter, with 13 bases between their ends. As to this clonotype: Its antigen is currently not known. No base quality values were provided; no much bigger clone lies one nucleotide off.

The sample's treatment or condition label, in plain terms: live attenuated yellow fever vaccine strain. At each blood-draw timepoint, two biological replicates of bulk PBMCs were collected. A standard Ficoll-Paque protocol was used to isolate PBMCs from peripheral blood. TriZol was used to extract RNA from bulk PBMCs, from CD4 and CD8 fractions, and from dextramer-positive and dextramer-negative fractions. TCR cDNA was made using 5'RACE template switching, a step that added a universal primer site and unique molecular identifiers. Priming for cDNA synthesis came from both the TCR alpha and TCR beta constant segments. Library amplification involved two PCR steps, and the second step added sample barcodes and sequencing adapters. Sequencing of libraries was done on Illumina HiSeq 2500 (2x100 bp) or NovaSeq (2x150 bp). Turning to the authors' computational methods: Reads were demultiplexed and collapsed into UMI consensus sequences with MIGEC, and V(D)J alignment was performed with MiXCR. Clonotypes responding to the vaccine were identified with edgeR on replicate PBMC samples, with the criteria of FDR below 0.01 and a log2 fold change above 5 up to day 15. Bulk clonotypes were assigned CD4 or CD8 identity according to which sequenced CD4 or CD8 repertoire held them at higher abundance. TCRdb applied fastp at Q25 and MiXCR to the public reads, then kept only in-frame beta chains. Every entry covers one CDR3 protein and lists the most common genes and DNA from its rows. TCRdb, not the original authors, processed these V and J calls. A total of more than 350,000 distinct CDR3 sequences appear in this sample, around a tenth of them only once. The top ten hold around 20% of the sample.

The origin of this receptor is a man aged 18 to 30 who received the YFV17D yellow fever vaccine. This material consisted of PBMCs, taken on the day of the first yellow fever vaccination. The chain is assembled from TRBV7-9 and TRBJ2-1; the D gene is perhaps TRBD1, on 6 matching bases. The CDR3 reads as follows: CASSRPRTDNEQFF. Read as DNA, the sequence is TGTGCCAGCAGCCGTCCCCGGACAGACAATGAGCAGTTCTTC.